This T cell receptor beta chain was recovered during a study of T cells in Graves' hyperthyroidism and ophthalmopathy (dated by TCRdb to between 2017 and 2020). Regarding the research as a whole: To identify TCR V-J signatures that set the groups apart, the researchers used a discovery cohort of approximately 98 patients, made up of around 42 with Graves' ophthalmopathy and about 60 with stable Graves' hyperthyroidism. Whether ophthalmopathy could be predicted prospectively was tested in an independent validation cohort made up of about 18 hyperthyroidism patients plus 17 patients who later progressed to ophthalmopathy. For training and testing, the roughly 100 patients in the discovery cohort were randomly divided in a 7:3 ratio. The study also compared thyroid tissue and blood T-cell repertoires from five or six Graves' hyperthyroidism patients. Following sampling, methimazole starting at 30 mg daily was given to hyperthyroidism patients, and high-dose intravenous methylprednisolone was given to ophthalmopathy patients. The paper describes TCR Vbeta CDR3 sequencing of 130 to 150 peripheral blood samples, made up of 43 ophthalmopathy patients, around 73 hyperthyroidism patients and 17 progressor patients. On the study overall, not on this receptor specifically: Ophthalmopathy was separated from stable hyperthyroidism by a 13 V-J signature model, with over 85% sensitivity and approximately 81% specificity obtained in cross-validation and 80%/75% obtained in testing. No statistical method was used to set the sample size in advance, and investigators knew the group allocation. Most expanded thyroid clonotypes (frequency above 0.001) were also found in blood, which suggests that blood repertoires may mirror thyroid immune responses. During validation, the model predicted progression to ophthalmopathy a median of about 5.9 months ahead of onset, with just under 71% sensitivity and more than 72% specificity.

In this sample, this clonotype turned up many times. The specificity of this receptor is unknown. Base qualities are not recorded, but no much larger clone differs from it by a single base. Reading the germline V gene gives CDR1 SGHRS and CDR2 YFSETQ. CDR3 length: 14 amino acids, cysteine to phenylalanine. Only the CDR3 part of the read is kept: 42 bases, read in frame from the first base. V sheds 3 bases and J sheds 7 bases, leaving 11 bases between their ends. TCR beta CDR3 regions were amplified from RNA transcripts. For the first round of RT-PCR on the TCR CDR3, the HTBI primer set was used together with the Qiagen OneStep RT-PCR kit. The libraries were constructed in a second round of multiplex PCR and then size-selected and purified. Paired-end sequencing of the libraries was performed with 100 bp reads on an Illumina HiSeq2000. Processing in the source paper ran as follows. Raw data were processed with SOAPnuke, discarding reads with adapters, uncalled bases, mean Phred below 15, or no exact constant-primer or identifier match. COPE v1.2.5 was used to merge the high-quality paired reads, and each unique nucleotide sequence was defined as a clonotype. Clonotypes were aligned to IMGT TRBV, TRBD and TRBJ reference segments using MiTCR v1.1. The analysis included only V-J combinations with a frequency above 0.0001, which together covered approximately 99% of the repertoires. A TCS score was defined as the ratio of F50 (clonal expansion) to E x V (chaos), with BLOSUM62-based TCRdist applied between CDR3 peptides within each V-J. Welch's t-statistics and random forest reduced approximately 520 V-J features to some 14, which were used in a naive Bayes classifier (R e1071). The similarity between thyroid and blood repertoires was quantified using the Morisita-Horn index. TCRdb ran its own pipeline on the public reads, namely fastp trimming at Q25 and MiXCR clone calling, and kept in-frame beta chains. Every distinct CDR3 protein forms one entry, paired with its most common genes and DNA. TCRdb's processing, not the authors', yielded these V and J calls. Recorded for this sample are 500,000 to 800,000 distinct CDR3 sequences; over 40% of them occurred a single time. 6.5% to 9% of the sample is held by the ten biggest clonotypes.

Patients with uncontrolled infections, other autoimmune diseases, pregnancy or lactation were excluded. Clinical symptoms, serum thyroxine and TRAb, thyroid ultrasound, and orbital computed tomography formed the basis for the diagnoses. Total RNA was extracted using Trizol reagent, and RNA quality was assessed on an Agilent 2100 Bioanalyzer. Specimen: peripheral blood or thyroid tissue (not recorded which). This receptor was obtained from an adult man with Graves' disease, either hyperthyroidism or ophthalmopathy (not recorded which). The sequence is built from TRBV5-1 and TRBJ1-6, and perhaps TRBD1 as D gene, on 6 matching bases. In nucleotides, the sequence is TGCGCCAGCAGCTCGGGGGCCGGGAATTCACCCCTCCACTTT. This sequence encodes CASSSGAGNSPLHF.